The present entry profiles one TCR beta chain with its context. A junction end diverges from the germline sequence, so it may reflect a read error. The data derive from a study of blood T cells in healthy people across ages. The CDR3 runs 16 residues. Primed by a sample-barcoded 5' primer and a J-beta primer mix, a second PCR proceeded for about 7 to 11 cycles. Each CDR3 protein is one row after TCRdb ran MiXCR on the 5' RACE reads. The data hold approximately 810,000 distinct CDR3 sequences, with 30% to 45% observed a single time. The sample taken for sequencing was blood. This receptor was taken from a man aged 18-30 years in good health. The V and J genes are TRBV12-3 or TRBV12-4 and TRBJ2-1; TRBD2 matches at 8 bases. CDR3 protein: CACSLEASGGYNEQFF. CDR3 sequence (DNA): TGTGCCTGCAGTTTAGAGGCCAGCGGGGGCTACAATGAGCAGTTCTTC.